This T cell receptor beta chain is drawn from a study of blood T cell repertoires in COVID-19. On the study more broadly: There were acute and convalescent COVID-19 samples, and they came from the United States, Italy and Spain. Nucleic acid was either cDNA or gDNA, and it came from T cells, B-cell-depleted T cells, or PBMCs.

The V segment lost 6 bases and the J segment 3 bases; nucleotides outside the gene matches: 2. CDR1 is MRHNA, CDR2 SNTAGT, per germline. The CDR3 is 14 residues long. In the study's own analysis: Nucleated cell number was recorded as an estimate derived from reference gene primer amplification. The table came from immunoSEQ multiplex PCR; TCRdb's copy has only in-frame clones and leaves some out. V, J and clone size derive from that table, while D and trimming were established from the DNA sequence. The sample has more than 200,000 clones; roughly 90% are singletons. The sample consisted of peripheral blood. The gene calls are TRBV6-4 and TRBJ2-2; 9 nucleotides agree with TRBD2. The clonotype comes from a woman aged 50 to 60 with acute or convalescent COVID-19. The CDR3 DNA follows: TGTGCCAGCAGGACTAGCGGAGACACCGGGGAGCTGTTTTTT. Translated: CASRTSGDTGELFF.